Shown below are 8 T cell receptor beta chains from a single sample sequenced in a study of T-cell memory formation after mild COVID-19. TCRdb recomputed calls from the 5' RACE reads with MiXCR, one row per CDR3 protein. The data hold 300,000 to 400,000 distinct CDR3 sequences, with approximately 13% observed a single time. Sequences were obtained from PBMCs or a T cell subset sorted from them (not recorded which). These receptors all come from a man younger than 30 who had mild COVID-19 (a few samples of this study predate the infection). Cell type and time point are not known.

This clonotype has at least ten counts. J is TRBJ1-2 and V is TRBV7-8, with TRBD1 matching over 9 bases. The CDR3 contains 15 residues. CDR1 is SGHVS, CDR2 FQNEAQ, per germline. Losses at the gene ends were 4 bases for V and 8 bases for J; bases not matched to a gene: 11. CDR3 coding DNA: TGTGCCAGCAGCTCAGGGGACAGGGCTAGTTACGGCTACACCTTC. It translates to CASSSGDRASYGYTF.

There are a few counts of this clonotype. Written as DNA, the CDR3 is TGCGCCAGCAGCTTCCCGACAGCGAACACTGAAGCTTTCTTT. This sequence encodes CASSFPTANTEAFF. The V and J genes are TRBV5-1 and TRBJ1-1; tentative D call: TRBD1 (5 bases). V was pared by 2 bases and J by 1 base, with 9 bases between. The CDR3 is 14 amino acids. The germline CDR1 and CDR2 sequences are SGHRS and YFSETQ.

The chain combines TRBV24-1 with TRBJ1-2, with D tentatively TRBD1 (6 bases). The CDR3 loop spans 14 amino acids. The germline CDR1 and CDR2 sequences are KGHDR and SFDVKD. Trimming removed 4 bases from V and 2 bases from J, with 10 bases in between. The CDR3 sequence is CATSDTGTNYGYTF. CDR3 nucleotide sequence: TGTGCCACCAGTGACACCGGGACAAACTATGGCTACACCTTC.

The sample holds a few counts of this clonotype. The V call is TRBV3-1, the J call TRBJ1-4, with unresolved D. The V gene's germline CDR1 is LGHDT and CDR2 YNNKEL (reference sequence). This CDR3 is 14 amino acids long. V lost 1 base, J lost 7 bases, and 10 bases lay in between. Written as DNA, the CDR3 is TGTGCCAGCAGCCAAGGGATACATAGTGAAAAACTGTTTTTT. Its translation: CASSQGIHSEKLFF.

This clonotype was counted between two and nine times. The chain links TRBV24-1 to TRBJ2-3; TRBD2 is a possible D gene (7 bases). The V and J ends lost 2 bases and 0 bases respectively, with 11 bases between them. The CDR3 has 16 residues. CDR1 and CDR2 from the germline V gene are KGHDR and SFDVKD. The DNA of the CDR3 is TGTGCCACCAGTGATTGGGGGGGCCCAAGCACAGATACGCAGTATTTT. The encoded protein is CATSDWGGPSTDTQYF.

This clonotype was seen ten or more times. The CDR3 DNA is TGCAGTGCTGCCGGAGAGGGTGATGAGCAGTTCTTC. Residues: CSAAGEGDEQFF. This chain links TRBV20-1 with TRBJ2-1, with D perhaps TRBD2 (5 bases). Trimming took off 5 bases at V and 8 bases at J, with 13 bases between the two ends. The germline gives CDR1 DFQATT, CDR2 SNEGSKA (reference sequence). There are 12 residues in the CDR3.

This clonotype was seen a few times. The chain employs TRBV4-3 and TRBJ2-7, with D perhaps matching TRBD1 (5 bases). V lost 0 bases, J lost 6 bases, and 18 bases lay in between. CDR1 LGHNA and CDR2 YSLEER come from the germline V gene. The CDR3 is 16 residues long. The CDR3 spells CASSQEIMQGSGEQYF. The CDR3 coding sequence is TGCGCCAGCAGCCAAGAGATTATGCAGGGTAGTGGCGAGCAGTACTTC.

This clonotype was seen a handful of times. The V call is TRBV11-1, the J call TRBJ2-3; perhaps TRBD1 as D (5 bases). V was pared by 5 bases and J by 2 bases, with 8 bases between. CDR1 is SGHAT and CDR2 is FQDESV in the germline V gene (reference sequence). The CDR3 extends over 13 amino acids. CDR3 DNA: TGTGCCAGCAGCACGACAGCCACAGATACGCAGTATTTT. This gives the protein CASSTTATDTQYF.